A selection of T cell receptor beta chains follows, all from one sample in a study of blood T cell repertoires in COVID-19. Sequencing was performed with immunoSEQ multiplex PCR; in TCRdb, only in-frame clones are kept and a portion is missing. The profile shows about 11,000 clones, just under 85% of them singletons. The specimen was peripheral blood. These TCRs come from a man aged 45-60 years with active COVID-19. CDR3s include the opening cysteine and the closing phenylalanine or tryptophan. The order of the fields is D gene, CDR3 length, clone size, J gene, V gene, CDR3 DNA, CDR3 protein. The D gene is left open where the match is weak. Size values are once, few and many counts, or a class for expanded clones, and some rows have none.

D gene: NA
CDR3 length: 17
clone size: NA
J gene: TRBJ2-1
V gene: TRBV5-6
CDR3 DNA: TGTGCCAGCAGCTTGTTTGGGGGCCTGGACTCCTACAATGAGCAGTTCTTC
CDR3 protein: CASSLFGGLDSYNEQFF

D gene: NA
CDR3 length: 14
clone size: few
J gene: TRBJ2-7
V gene: TRBV5-1
CDR3 DNA: TGCGCCAGCAGCTTGGAGTTTGGAGGAGACGAGCAGTACTTC
CDR3 protein: CASSLEFGGDEQYF

D gene: TRBD2
CDR3 length: 15
clone size: NA
J gene: TRBJ2-7
V gene: TRBV28
CDR3 DNA: TGTGCCAGCAGCCTGGGACTAGCGGGAGTCTACGAGCAGTACTTC
CDR3 protein: CASSLGLAGVYEQYF

D gene: TRBD2
CDR3 length: 18
clone size: NA
J gene: TRBJ2-5
V gene: TRBV15
CDR3 DNA: TGTGCCACCAGCGGGCCTGGGACTAGCGGGGGAGGACCGGAGACCCAGTACTTC
CDR3 protein: CATSGPGTSGGGPETQYF

D gene: NA
CDR3 length: 16
clone size: NA
J gene: TRBJ1-4
V gene: TRBV19
CDR3 DNA: TGTGCCAGTAGTATAGCCAGAATATCAACTAATGAAAAACTGTTTTTT
CDR3 protein: CASSIARISTNEKLFF

D gene: TRBD1
CDR3 length: 13
clone size: NA
J gene: TRBJ1-1
V gene: TRBV11-3
CDR3 DNA: TGTGCCAGCAGCTTAGCAGGGGGAACTGAAGCTTTCTTT
CDR3 protein: CASSLAGGTEAFF

D gene: NA
CDR3 length: 15
clone size: NA
J gene: TRBJ1-1
V gene: TRBV11-2
CDR3 DNA: TGTGCCAGCAGCTACCTGGGACACAGGAACACTGAAGCTTTCTTT
CDR3 protein: CASSYLGHRNTEAFF

D gene: TRBD2
CDR3 length: 15
clone size: large
J gene: TRBJ2-1
V gene: TRBV7-8
CDR3 DNA: TGTGCCAGCAACCTTATAGCGGGAGACTACAATGAGCAGTTCTTC
CDR3 protein: CASNLIAGDYNEQFF

D gene: NA
CDR3 length: 14
clone size: NA
J gene: TRBJ2-7
V gene: TRBV5-1
CDR3 DNA: TGCGCCAGCAGCTCCGGACTCCCCTCGTACGAGCAGTACTTC
CDR3 protein: CASSSGLPSYEQYF

D gene: NA
CDR3 length: 16
clone size: NA
J gene: TRBJ1-5
V gene: TRBV2
CDR3 DNA: TGTGCCAGCAGTGAAGCGCAAGGGGGTGGCAATCAGCCCCAGCATTTT
CDR3 protein: CASSEAQGGGNQPQHF

D gene: NA
CDR3 length: 19
clone size: NA
J gene: TRBJ2-3
V gene: TRBV9
CDR3 DNA: TGTGCCAGCAGCGTAAACACGATCTCCCCAGCGGAAGAAGGAGATACGCAGTATTTT
CDR3 protein: CASSVNTISPAEEGDTQYF

D gene: TRBD2
CDR3 length: 15
clone size: once
J gene: TRBJ2-4
V gene: TRBV7-9
CDR3 DNA: TGTGCCAGCAGCGAGACTAGCGGGAGGGCCAACATTCAGTACTTC
CDR3 protein: CASSETSGRANIQYF

D gene: NA
CDR3 length: 15
clone size: NA
J gene: TRBJ2-5
V gene: TRBV4-1
CDR3 DNA: TGCGCCAGCAGCCAAGAATACAGGGTACAAGAGACCCAGTACTTC
CDR3 protein: CASSQEYRVQETQYF

D gene: NA
CDR3 length: 13
clone size: once
J gene: TRBJ2-3
V gene: TRBV9
CDR3 DNA: TGTGCCAGCAGCGGTTCTAGCACAGATACGCAGTATTTT
CDR3 protein: CASSGSSTDTQYF

D gene: TRBD2
CDR3 length: 16
clone size: NA
J gene: TRBJ2-7
V gene: TRBV4-1
CDR3 DNA: TGCGCCAGCAGCCAGAGGGGGCTAGCGGGAGTCCACGAGCAGTACTTC
CDR3 protein: CASSQRGLAGVHEQYF

D gene: NA
CDR3 length: 16
clone size: NA
J gene: TRBJ1-4
V gene: TRBV5-6
CDR3 DNA: TGTGCCAGCAGCTTGGCTGGGGCTCCACGCAGCGAAAAACTGTTTTTT
CDR3 protein: CASSLAGAPRSEKLFF

D gene: NA
CDR3 length: 14
clone size: once
J gene: TRBJ2-7
V gene: TRBV28
CDR3 DNA: TGTGCCAGCAGTTTCGGTCAGGACTCCTACGAGCAGTACTTC
CDR3 protein: CASSFGQDSYEQYF

D gene: TRBD1
CDR3 length: 14
clone size: NA
J gene: TRBJ2-7
V gene: TRBV30
CDR3 DNA: TGTGCCTGGAGCTCGGGACAGGGCATGTACGAGCAGTACTTC
CDR3 protein: CAWSSGQGMYEQYF

D gene: NA
CDR3 length: 13
clone size: NA
J gene: TRBJ2-5
V gene: TRBV28
CDR3 DNA: TGTGCCAGCAGTTCGGTGGACCAAGAGACCCAGTACTTC
CDR3 protein: CASSSVDQETQYF

D gene: TRBD1
CDR3 length: 16
clone size: NA
J gene: TRBJ2-2
V gene: TRBV29-1
CDR3 DNA: TGCAGCGTTTTACAGGGGGCCCCGAAGAACACCGGGGAGCTGTTTTTT
CDR3 protein: CSVLQGAPKNTGELFF

D gene: TRBD1
CDR3 length: 15
clone size: once
J gene: TRBJ2-7
V gene: TRBV9
CDR3 DNA: TGTGCCAGCAGCGTTGAGGGGGCGGTGGGCTACGAGCAGTACTTC
CDR3 protein: CASSVEGAVGYEQYF

D gene: TRBD2
CDR3 length: 17
clone size: NA
J gene: TRBJ2-5
V gene: TRBV28
CDR3 DNA: TGTGCCAGCAGTTTTCAGAGCGGGAGGGCCCTGGTGGAGACCCAGTACTTC
CDR3 protein: CASSFQSGRALVETQYF

D gene: NA
CDR3 length: 12
clone size: NA
J gene: TRBJ1-1
V gene: TRBV29-1
CDR3 DNA: TGCAGCGGAGCAAGCCTGAACACTGAAGCTTTCTTT
CDR3 protein: CSGASLNTEAFF

D gene: TRBD1
CDR3 length: 14
clone size: few
J gene: TRBJ2-7
V gene: TRBV9
CDR3 DNA: TGTGCCAGCAGCGTAGGGACAGGGCACTACGAGCAGTACTTC
CDR3 protein: CASSVGTGHYEQYF

D gene: TRBD1
CDR3 length: 16
clone size: NA
J gene: TRBJ1-2
V gene: TRBV28
CDR3 DNA: TGTGCCAGCAGTCCCCCGGGACAGGGGGGGAACAATGGCTACACCTTC
CDR3 protein: CASSPPGQGGNNGYTF

D gene: TRBD2
CDR3 length: 17
clone size: NA
J gene: TRBJ2-3
V gene: TRBV5-6
CDR3 DNA: TGTGCCAGCAGCCTAAAGACTAGCGGGAGGGGCCCAGATACGCAGTATTTT
CDR3 protein: CASSLKTSGRGPDTQYF

D gene: NA
CDR3 length: 15
clone size: large
J gene: TRBJ2-6
V gene: TRBV6-5
CDR3 DNA: TGTGCCAGCAGTTCCTCCAGCTCTGGGGCCAACGTCCTGACTTTC
CDR3 protein: CASSSSSSGANVLTF

D gene: NA
CDR3 length: 13
clone size: NA
J gene: TRBJ1-5
V gene: TRBV27
CDR3 DNA: TGTGCCAGCAGTTTATCCAGCGTCCAGCCCCAGCATTTT
CDR3 protein: CASSLSSVQPQHF

D gene: NA
CDR3 length: 14
clone size: NA
J gene: TRBJ2-2
V gene: TRBV13
CDR3 DNA: TGTGCCAGCAGCTTAGTTAGCCCCCCCGGGGAGCTGTTTTTT
CDR3 protein: CASSLVSPPGELFF

D gene: TRBD1
CDR3 length: 16
clone size: NA
J gene: TRBJ2-7
V gene: TRBV7-9
CDR3 DNA: TGTGCCAGCAGCTTAGGATCTGGGACAGGGAACCACGAGCAGTACTTC
CDR3 protein: CASSLGSGTGNHEQYF

D gene: TRBD2
CDR3 length: 20
clone size: NA
J gene: TRBJ2-1
V gene: TRBV27
CDR3 DNA: TGTGCCAGCAGTTTAGTGTCGGGACTAGCGGGAGCCCCCTCCTACAATGAGCAGTTCTTC
CDR3 protein: CASSLVSGLAGAPSYNEQFF

D gene: NA
CDR3 length: 15
clone size: NA
J gene: TRBJ2-2
V gene: TRBV21-1
CDR3 DNA: TGTGCCAGCAGCCAAAAAGCGGGAGGGCCCGGGGAGCTGTTTTTT
CDR3 protein: CASSQKAGGPGELFF

D gene: TRBD1
CDR3 length: 14
clone size: NA
J gene: TRBJ2-7
V gene: TRBV11-1
CDR3 DNA: TGTGCCAGCAGCCCGGGACAGGGTGGGTACGAGCAGTACTTC
CDR3 protein: CASSPGQGGYEQYF

D gene: NA
CDR3 length: 15
clone size: few
J gene: TRBJ2-3
V gene: TRBV29-1
CDR3 DNA: TGCAGCGTTGAAGTCGACAGCATTGTCACAGATACGCAGTATTTT
CDR3 protein: CSVEVDSIVTDTQYF

D gene: NA
CDR3 length: 15
clone size: NA
J gene: TRBJ2-7
V gene: TRBV9
CDR3 DNA: TGTGCCAGCAGTGTAGGTGGGCTACTCGCCTACGAGCAGTACTTC
CDR3 protein: CASSVGGLLAYEQYF

D gene: NA
CDR3 length: 13
clone size: NA
J gene: TRBJ2-3
V gene: TRBV24-1
CDR3 DNA: TGTGCCACCAGTGGTCAGGGCACAGATACGCAGTATTTT
CDR3 protein: CATSGQGTDTQYF

D gene: TRBD2
CDR3 length: 16
clone size: once
J gene: TRBJ2-1
V gene: TRBV28
CDR3 DNA: TGTGCCAGCAGTTTGAACGCGGGGGGATTAGCAATTGAGCAGTTCTTC
CDR3 protein: CASSLNAGGLAIEQFF

D gene: NA
CDR3 length: 17
clone size: NA
J gene: TRBJ2-2
V gene: TRBV11-3
CDR3 DNA: TGTGCCAGCAGCTTAGAGGCGGAGGGGACCTACACCGGGGAGCTGTTTTTT
CDR3 protein: CASSLEAEGTYTGELFF

D gene: TRBD2
CDR3 length: 16
clone size: NA
J gene: TRBJ2-4
V gene: TRBV6-5
CDR3 DNA: TGTGCCAGCAGTTACTCGTCTAGCGGGGCCAAAAACATTCAGTACTTC
CDR3 protein: CASSYSSSGAKNIQYF

D gene: TRBD1
CDR3 length: 18
clone size: NA
J gene: TRBJ2-6
V gene: TRBV2
CDR3 DNA: TGTGCCAGCACAGAAACAGGGGGCATTGTTTCTGGGGCCAACGTCCTGACTTTC
CDR3 protein: CASTETGGIVSGANVLTF

D gene: NA
CDR3 length: 16
clone size: few
J gene: TRBJ2-2
V gene: TRBV21-1
CDR3 DNA: TGTGCCAGCAGCAACTTCACAGGGGTGAACACCGGGGAGCTGTTTTTT
CDR3 protein: CASSNFTGVNTGELFF

D gene: NA
CDR3 length: 15
clone size: NA
J gene: TRBJ2-7
V gene: TRBV10-3
CDR3 DNA: TGTGCCATCAGTGAGTCGGGGGACAATACCTACGAGCAGTACTTC
CDR3 protein: CAISESGDNTYEQYF

D gene: TRBD2
CDR3 length: 15
clone size: NA
J gene: TRBJ2-3
V gene: TRBV9
CDR3 DNA: TGTGCCAGCAGCGTAGGCCTAGCGGTCACAGATACGCAGTATTTT
CDR3 protein: CASSVGLAVTDTQYF